This entry lists 7 T cell receptor beta chains sequenced from one sample in a study of neurological immune-mediated disorders. TCRdb reprocessed the 5' RACE reads with MiXCR, giving one entry per CDR3 protein. Of 80,000 to 95,000 distinct CDR3 sequences listed, 3.5% were seen once; the top ten hold approximately 3%. What was sequenced was PBMCs. These receptors originate from a woman aged 45-65 years with multiple sclerosis.

This clonotype was seen repeatedly, ten times or more. V usage is TRBV7-9 and J usage is TRBJ2-7; TRBD2 matches 8 bases. This CDR3 region has 16 residues. Germline V lookup: CDR1 SEHNR, CDR2 FQNEAQ (reference sequence). After removal of 5 bases from V and 4 bases from J, the junction contained 13 bases not matched to a gene. CDR3 residues: CASSARGGAFVYEQYF. The DNA for the CDR3 is TGTGCCAGCAGCGCCCGGGGGGGGGCGTTTGTTTACGAGCAGTACTTC.

This clonotype has a count of ten or more. The chain couples TRBV5-1 to TRBJ1-2; a possible D gene is TRBD1 (5 bases). Germline assignment: CDR1 SGHRS and CDR2 YFSETQ. The CDR3 has 14 residues. V was shortened by 1 base and J by 0 bases, with 7 bases between the two germline ends. CDR3 amino acids: CASSLTGANYGYTF. The CDR3 nucleotides are TGCGCCAGCAGCTTGACAGGAGCTAACTATGGCTACACCTTC.

This clonotype was seen at least ten times. The rearrangement joins TRBV12-3 or TRBV12-4 to TRBJ2-7; 9 bases match TRBD1. CDR3 length: 15 residues. Trimming removed 4 bases from V and 0 bases from J; junction bases left unmatched: 4. CDR3 in amino acids: CASSSTGGLSYEQYF. In DNA, the CDR3 is TGTGCCAGCAGTTCGACAGGGGGACTCTCCTACGAGCAGTACTTC.

At least ten counts were recorded for this clonotype. The chain combines TRBV19 with TRBJ1-1; D call uncertain. The CDR3 runs 14 residues. CDR1 is LNHDA, CDR2 SQIVND, per germline (reference sequence). Trimming shortened V by 3 bases and J by 6 bases, and 14 bases separated the two germline ends. The CDR3 loop is CASSISGFPPEAFF. Here the CDR3 DNA reads TGTGCCAGTAGTATCTCGGGATTTCCCCCTGAAGCTTTCTTT.

This clonotype has at least ten counts. This chain uses TRBV19 with TRBJ1-1; D remains unclear. Germline V gene data show CDR1 as LNHDA and CDR2 as SQIVND (reference sequence). V shed 3 bases and J shed 3 bases, with 11 bases lying between them. The CDR3 contains 14 residues. This CDR3 is CASSISGSDTEAFF. The DNA of the CDR3 is TGTGCCAGTAGTATTAGCGGGAGTGACACTGAAGCTTTCTTT.

The sample holds many counts of this clonotype. V is TRBV7-2 and J is TRBJ1-5, with TRBD1 matching 7 bases. CDR1 is SGHTA, CDR2 FQGNSA, per germline. This CDR3 has 13 amino acids. Trimming cost V 5 bases and J 4 bases; bases outside gene matches: 2. The CDR3 reads CASSQQGNQPQHF. For the CDR3, the DNA is TGTGCCAGCAGCCAACAGGGGAATCAGCCCCAGCATTTT.

This clonotype was picked up many times. The rearrangement joins TRBV5-1 to TRBJ2-1; weak D call: TRBD2 (6 bases). The V gene's germline CDR1 is SGHRS and CDR2 YFSETQ. V was clipped by 5 bases and J by 2 bases, with 14 bases between them. The CDR3 length is 15 residues. The CDR3 here is CASSRARGAYNEQFF. CDR3 coding DNA: TGCGCCAGCAGTCGGGCGCGGGGCGCCTACAATGAGCAGTTCTTC.